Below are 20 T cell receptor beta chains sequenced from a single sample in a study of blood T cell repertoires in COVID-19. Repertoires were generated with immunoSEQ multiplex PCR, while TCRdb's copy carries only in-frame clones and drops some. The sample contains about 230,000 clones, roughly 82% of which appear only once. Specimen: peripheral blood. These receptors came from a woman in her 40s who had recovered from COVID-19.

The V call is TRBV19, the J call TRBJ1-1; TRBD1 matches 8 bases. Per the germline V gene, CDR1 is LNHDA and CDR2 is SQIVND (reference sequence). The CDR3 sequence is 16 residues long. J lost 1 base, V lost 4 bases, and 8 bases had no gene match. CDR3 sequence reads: CASSSRQGPSNTEAFF. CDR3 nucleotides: TGTGCCAGTAGTAGCCGACAGGGGCCTTCGAACACTGAAGCTTTCTTT.

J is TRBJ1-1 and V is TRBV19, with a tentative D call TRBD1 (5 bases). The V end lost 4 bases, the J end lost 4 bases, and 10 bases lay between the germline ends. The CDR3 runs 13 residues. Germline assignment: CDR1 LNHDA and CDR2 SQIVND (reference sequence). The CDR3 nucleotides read TGTGCCAGTAGTACACAGGAGGGCACTGAAGCTTTCTTT. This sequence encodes CASSTQEGTEAFF.

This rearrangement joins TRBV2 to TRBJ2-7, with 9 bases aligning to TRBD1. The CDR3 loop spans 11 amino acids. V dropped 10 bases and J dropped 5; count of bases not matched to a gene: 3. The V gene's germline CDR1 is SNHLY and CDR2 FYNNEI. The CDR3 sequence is CATDRGDEQYF. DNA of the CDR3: TGTGCCACGGACAGGGGAGACGAGCAGTACTTC.

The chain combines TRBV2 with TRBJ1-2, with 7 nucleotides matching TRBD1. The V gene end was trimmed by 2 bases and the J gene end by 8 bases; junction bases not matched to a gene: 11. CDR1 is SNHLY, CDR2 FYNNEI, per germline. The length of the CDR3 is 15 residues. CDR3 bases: TGTGCCAGCAGTGAACAGGGGGATCCGGACGAGGGCTACACCTTC. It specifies CASSEQGDPDEGYTF.

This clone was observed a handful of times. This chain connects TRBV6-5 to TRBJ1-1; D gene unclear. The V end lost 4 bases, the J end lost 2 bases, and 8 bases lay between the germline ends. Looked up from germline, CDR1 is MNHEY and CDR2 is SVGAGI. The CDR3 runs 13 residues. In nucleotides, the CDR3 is TGTGCCAGCAGTTCTGGGAGCAACACTGAAGCTTTCTTT. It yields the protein CASSSGSNTEAFF.

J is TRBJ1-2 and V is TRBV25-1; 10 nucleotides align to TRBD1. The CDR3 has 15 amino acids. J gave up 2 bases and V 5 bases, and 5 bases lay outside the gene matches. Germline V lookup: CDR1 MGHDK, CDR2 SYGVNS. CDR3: CASSRTGGANYGYTF. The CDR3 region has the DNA TGTGCCAGCAGTCGGACAGGGGGGGCGAACTATGGCTACACCTTC.

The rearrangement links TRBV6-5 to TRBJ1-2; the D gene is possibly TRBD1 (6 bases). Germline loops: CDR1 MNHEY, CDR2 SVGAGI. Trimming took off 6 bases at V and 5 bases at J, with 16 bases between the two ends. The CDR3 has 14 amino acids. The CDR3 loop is CASSPEGEGYGYTF. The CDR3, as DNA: TGTGCCAGCAGCCCGGAGGGGGAGGGGTATGGCTACACCTTC.

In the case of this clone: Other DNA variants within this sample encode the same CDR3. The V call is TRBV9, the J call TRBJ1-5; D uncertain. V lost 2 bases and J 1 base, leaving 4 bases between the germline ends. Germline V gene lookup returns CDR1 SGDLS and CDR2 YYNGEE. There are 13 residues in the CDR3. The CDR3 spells CASSVGSNQPQHF. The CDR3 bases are TGTGCCAGCAGCGTGGGCAGCAATCAGCCCCAGCATTTT.

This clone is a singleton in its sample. CDR3 nucleotides: TGTGCCTGGAGTAGAAGAACTAGCGGGGGGGCGTTGGAGACCCAGTACTTC. This gives the protein CAWSRRTSGGALETQYF. The V gene is TRBV30, the J gene TRBJ2-5, with 13 bases aligning to TRBD2. The CDR3 spans 17 residues. With 2 bases clipped from V and 5 bases from J, the junction kept 11 bases outside the gene matches. CDR1 is GTSNPN, CDR2 SVGIG, per germline (reference sequence).

CDR3 in DNA: TGTGCCAGTAGTATGTCCGCACAGGGGGCGACCGGAGGCTACACCTTC. Translation gives CASSMSAQGATGGYTF. The V and J genes are TRBV19 and TRBJ1-2, with 9 nucleotides matching TRBD1. The CDR3 loop spans 16 amino acids. Germline CDR1 reads LNHDA; CDR2 reads SQIVND (reference sequence). V gave up 3 bases and J gave up 8 bases; unmatched junction bases: 13.

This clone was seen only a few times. The CDR3 DNA is TGTGCCAGCAGAATGACAGGTTCCTACAATGAGCAGTTCTTC. Protein product: CASRMTGSYNEQFF. The chain carries TRBV11-3 and TRBJ2-1, with D tentatively TRBD1 (6 bases). There are 14 residues in the CDR3. Between the trimmed V and J ends, which lost 6 bases and 1 base, there was a span of 10 bases. Germline V gene lookup returns CDR1 SGHNT and CDR2 YENEEA.

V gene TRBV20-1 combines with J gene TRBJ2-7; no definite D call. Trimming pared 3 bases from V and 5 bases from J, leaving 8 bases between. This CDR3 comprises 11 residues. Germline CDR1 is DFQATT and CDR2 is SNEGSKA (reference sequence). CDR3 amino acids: CSASAVHEQYF. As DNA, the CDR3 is TGCAGTGCTAGCGCGGTACACGAGCAGTACTTC.

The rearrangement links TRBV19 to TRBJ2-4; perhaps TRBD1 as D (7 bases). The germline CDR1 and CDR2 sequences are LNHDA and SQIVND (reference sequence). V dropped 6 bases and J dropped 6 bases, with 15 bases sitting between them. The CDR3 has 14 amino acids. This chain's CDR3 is CASRHQGGGNIQYF. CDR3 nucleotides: TGTGCCAGTAGGCACCAGGGGGGTGGAAACATTCAGTACTTC. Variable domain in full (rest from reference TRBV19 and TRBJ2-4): DGGITQSPKYLFRKEGQNVTLSCEQNLNHDAMYWYRQDPGQGLRLIYYSQIVNDFQKGDIAEGYSVSREKKESFPLTVTSAQKNPTAFYLCASRHQGGGNIQYFGAGTRLSVL.

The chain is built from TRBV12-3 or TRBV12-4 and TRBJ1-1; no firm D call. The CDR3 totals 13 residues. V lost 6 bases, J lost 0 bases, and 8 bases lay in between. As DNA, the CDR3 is TGTGCCAGCAGAAACAGTTTGAACACTGAAGCTTTCTTT. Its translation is CASRNSLNTEAFF.

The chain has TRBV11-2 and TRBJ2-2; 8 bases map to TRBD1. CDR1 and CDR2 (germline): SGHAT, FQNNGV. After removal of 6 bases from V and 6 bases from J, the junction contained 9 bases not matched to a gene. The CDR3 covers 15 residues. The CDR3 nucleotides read TGTGCCAGCAGTGCGACAGGGGCTTTATCCGGGGAGCTGTTTTTT. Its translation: CASSATGALSGELFF.

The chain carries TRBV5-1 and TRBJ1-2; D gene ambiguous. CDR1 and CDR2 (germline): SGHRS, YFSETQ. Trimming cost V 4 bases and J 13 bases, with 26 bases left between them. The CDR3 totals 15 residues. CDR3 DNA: TGCGCCAGCAGCCCTATACCTTCGTGGACCGAGGGTTGCACCTTC. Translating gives CASSPIPSWTEGCTF.

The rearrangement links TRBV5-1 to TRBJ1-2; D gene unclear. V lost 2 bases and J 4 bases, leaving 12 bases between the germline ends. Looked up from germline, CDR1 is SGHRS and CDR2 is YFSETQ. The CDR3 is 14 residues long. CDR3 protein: CASSFASPLYGYTF. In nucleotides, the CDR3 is TGCGCCAGCAGCTTTGCGTCCCCACTCTATGGCTACACCTTC.

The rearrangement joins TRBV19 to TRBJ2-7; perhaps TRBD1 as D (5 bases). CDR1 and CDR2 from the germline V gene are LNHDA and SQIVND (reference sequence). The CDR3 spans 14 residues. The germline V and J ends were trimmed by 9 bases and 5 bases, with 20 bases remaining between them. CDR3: CASSEGRAGNEQYF. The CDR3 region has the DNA TGTGCCAGCTCGGAAGGTCGGGCAGGGAACGAGCAGTACTTC.

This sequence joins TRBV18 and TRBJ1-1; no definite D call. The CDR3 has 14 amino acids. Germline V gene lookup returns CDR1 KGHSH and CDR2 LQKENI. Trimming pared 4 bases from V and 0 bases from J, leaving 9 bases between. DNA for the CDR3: TGTGCCAGCTCACAACAGACCCTGAACACTGAAGCTTTCTTT. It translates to CASSQQTLNTEAFF.

For the CDR3, the DNA is TGTGCCAGCTGGGTAGCGGGGGGTTTTGAGACCCAGTACTTC. The encoded protein is CASWVAGGFETQYF. V and J are TRBV6-5 and TRBJ2-5, with 10 bases lining up with TRBD2. Germline V lookup: CDR1 MNHEY, CDR2 SVGAGI. This CDR3 has 14 residues. The trim removed 8 bases at V and 5 bases at J, leaving 8 bases unmatched.